This record looks at one T cell receptor beta chain sequence and its context. The antigen is undetermined. This entry comes from a study of T cell responses to AZD1222 COVID-19 vaccine. Produced via immunoSEQ multiplex PCR; TCRdb's table is partial and in-frame only. The sample carries 95,000 to 100,000 clones, approximately 90% recorded once. Study results and caveats: Just a handful of AZD1222 recipients were seropositive at baseline. Among the donors, most were white British and more were female, and clonal diversity was possibly underestimated. As reported, nearly half of all spike-specific TCRs target variant regions that are unmutated.

In germline, CDR1 is LGHDT, CDR2 YNNKEL (reference sequence). The CDR3 totals 13 residues. V lost 2 bases and J lost 7, with 9 bases in between. The sample in question was peripheral blood, obtained 28 days after the second AZD1222 dose. This clonotype originated in an adult who received the AZD1222 COVID-19 vaccine. V gene TRBV3-1 (or the pseudogene TRBV3-2) combines with J gene TRBJ2-1; TRBD2 is a possible D gene (5 bases). CDR3 region: CASSQLAVNEQFF. DNA for the CDR3: TGTGCCAGCAGCCAACTAGCTGTGAATGAGCAGTTCTTC.